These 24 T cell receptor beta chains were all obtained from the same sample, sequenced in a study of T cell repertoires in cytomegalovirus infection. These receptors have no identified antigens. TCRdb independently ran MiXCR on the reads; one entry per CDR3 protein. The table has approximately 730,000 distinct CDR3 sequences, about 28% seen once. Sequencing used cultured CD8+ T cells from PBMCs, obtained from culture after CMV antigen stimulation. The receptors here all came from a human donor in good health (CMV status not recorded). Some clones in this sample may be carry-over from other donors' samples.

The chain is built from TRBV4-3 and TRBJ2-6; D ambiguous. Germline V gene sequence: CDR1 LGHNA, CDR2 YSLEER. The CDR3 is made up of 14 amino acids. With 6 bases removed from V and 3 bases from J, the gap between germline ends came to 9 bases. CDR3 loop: CASSGLGGANVLTF. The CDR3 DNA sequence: TGCGCCAGCAGTGGGCTCGGTGGGGCCAACGTCCTGACTTTC.

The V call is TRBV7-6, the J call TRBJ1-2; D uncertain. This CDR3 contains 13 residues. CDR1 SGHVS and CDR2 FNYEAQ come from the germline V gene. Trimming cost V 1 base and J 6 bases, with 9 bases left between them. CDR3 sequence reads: CASSLGGFDGYTF. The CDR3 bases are TGTGCCAGCAGCTTAGGAGGGTTTGATGGCTACACCTTC.

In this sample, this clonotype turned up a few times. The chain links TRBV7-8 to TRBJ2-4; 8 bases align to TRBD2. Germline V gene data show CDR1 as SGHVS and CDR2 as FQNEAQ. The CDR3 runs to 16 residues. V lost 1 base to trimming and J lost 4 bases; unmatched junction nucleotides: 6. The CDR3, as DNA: TGTGCCAGCAGCTTAGTTAGCGGGGAGGTTAAAAACATTCAGTACTTC. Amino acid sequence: CASSLVSGEVKNIQYF.

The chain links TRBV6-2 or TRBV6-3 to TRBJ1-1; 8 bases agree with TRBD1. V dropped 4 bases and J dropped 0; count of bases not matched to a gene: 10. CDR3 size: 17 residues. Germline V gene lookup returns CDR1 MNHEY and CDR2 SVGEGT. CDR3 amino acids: CASSSRRTGKLNTEAFF. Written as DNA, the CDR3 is TGTGCCAGCAGTTCGAGAAGGACAGGGAAACTGAACACTGAAGCTTTCTTT.

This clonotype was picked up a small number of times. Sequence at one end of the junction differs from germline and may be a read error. The CDR3, as DNA: TGTGCTAGCAGCCAGGAGGTAGGAACTGAAGCTTTCTTT. Translated: CASSQEVGTEAFF. The chain has TRBV7-7 and TRBJ1-1, with no clear D. CDR1 and CDR2 (germline): SSHAT, FNYEAQ (reference sequence). This CDR3 spans 13 amino acids.

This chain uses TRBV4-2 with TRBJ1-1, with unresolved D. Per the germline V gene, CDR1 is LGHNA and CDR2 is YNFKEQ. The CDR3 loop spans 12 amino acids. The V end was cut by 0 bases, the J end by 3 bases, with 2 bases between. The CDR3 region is CASSQDHTEAFF. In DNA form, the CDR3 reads TGTGCCAGCAGCCAAGACCACACTGAAGCTTTCTTT.

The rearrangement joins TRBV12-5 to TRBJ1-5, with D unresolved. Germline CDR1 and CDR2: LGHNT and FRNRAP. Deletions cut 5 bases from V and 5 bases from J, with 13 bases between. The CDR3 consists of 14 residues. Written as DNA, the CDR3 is TGTGCTAGTGGTAACGGCCGGGTGGATCAGCCCCAGCATTTT. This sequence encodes CASGNGRVDQPQHF.

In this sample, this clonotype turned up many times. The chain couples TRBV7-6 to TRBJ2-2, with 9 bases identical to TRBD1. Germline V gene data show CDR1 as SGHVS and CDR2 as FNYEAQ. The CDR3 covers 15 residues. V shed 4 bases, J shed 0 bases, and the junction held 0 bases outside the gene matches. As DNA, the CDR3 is TGTGCCAGCAGCTGGACAGGGGCGAACACCGGGGAGCTGTTTTTT. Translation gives CASSWTGANTGELFF.

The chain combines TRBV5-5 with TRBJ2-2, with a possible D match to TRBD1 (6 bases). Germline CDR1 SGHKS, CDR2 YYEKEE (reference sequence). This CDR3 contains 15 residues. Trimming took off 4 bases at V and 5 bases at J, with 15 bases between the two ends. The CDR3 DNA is TGTGCCAGCAGCCAAAGAGGGGGTCGGACCGGGGAGCTGTTTTTT. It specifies CASSQRGGRTGELFF.

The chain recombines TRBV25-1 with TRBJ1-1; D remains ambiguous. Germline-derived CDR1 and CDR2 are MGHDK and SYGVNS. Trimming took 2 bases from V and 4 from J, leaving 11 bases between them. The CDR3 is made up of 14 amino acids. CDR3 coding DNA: TGTGCCAGCAGTGAAAGGCTTTGTGGCACTGAAGCTTTCTTT. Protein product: CASSERLCGTEAFF.

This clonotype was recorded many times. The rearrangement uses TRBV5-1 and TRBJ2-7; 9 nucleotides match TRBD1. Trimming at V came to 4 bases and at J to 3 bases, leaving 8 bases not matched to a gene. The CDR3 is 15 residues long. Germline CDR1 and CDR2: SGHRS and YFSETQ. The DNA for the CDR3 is TGCGCCAGCAGCGGGGGGACAGGGCATAACTACGAGCAGTACTTC. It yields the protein CASSGGTGHNYEQYF.

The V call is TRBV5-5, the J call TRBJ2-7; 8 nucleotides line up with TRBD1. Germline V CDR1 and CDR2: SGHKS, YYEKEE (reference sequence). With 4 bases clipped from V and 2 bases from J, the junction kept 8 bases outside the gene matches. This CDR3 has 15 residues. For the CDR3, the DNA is TGTGCCAGCAGCCCCGCCGGGACAGGAGCCTACGAGCAGTACTTC. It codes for CASSPAGTGAYEQYF.

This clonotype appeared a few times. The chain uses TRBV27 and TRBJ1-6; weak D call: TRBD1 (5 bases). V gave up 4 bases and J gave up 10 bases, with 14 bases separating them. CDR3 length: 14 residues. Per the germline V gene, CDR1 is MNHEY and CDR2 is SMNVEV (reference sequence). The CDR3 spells CASSWTLNISPLHF. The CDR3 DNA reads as TGTGCCAGCAGTTGGACACTGAACATCTCACCCCTCCACTTT.

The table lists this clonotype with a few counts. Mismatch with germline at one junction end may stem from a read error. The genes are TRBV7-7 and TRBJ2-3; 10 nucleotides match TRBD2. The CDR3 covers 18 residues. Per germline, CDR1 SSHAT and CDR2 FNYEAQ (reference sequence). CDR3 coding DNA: TGTGCTAGCAGCTCCGGGCCTAGCGGGGGTTCAAGCACAGATACGCAGTATTTT. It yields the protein CASSSGPSGGSSTDTQYF.

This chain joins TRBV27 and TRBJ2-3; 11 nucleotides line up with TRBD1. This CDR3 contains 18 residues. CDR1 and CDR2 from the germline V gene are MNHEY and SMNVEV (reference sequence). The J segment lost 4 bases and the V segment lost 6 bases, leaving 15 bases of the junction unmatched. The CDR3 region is CASRGTGGRETKADTQYF. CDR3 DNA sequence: TGTGCCAGCAGGGGGACAGGGGGGCGAGAGACGAAGGCAGATACGCAGTATTTT.

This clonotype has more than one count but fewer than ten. The DNA for the CDR3 is TGTGCCAGTAGTATTGGTCCGGTCGCCTACGAGCAGTACTTC. Amino acid sequence: CASSIGPVAYEQYF. The rearrangement links TRBV19 to TRBJ2-7; D not resolved. Germline values: CDR1 LNHDA, CDR2 SQIVND (reference sequence). CDR3 size: 14 residues. Trimming cost V 3 bases and J 2 bases, with 11 bases left between them. Together with reference TRBV19 and TRBJ2-7, the CDR3 gives the full variable domain: DGGITQSPKYLFRKEGQNVTLSCEQNLNHDAMYWYRQDPGQGLRLIYYSQIVNDFQKGDIAEGYSVSREKKESFPLTVTSAQKNPTAFYLCASSIGPVAYEQYFGPGTRLTVT.

The CDR3, as DNA: TGTGCCATCAGTGAGGCGATGTACAGGGGCTACGAGCAGTACGTC. Residues: CAISEAMYRGYEQYV. The chain employs TRBV10-3 and TRBJ2-7; 7 bases match TRBD1. Trimming cost V 2 bases and J 3 bases; bases outside gene matches: 7. The CDR3 is 15 amino acids. The germline gives CDR1 ENHRY, CDR2 SYGVKD.

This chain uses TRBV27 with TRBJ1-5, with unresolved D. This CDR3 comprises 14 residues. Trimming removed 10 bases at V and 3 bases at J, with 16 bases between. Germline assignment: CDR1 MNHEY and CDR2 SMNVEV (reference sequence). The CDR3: CATSPGNHNQPQHF. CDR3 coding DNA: TGTGCCACCTCCCCCGGGAACCACAATCAGCCCCAGCATTTT.

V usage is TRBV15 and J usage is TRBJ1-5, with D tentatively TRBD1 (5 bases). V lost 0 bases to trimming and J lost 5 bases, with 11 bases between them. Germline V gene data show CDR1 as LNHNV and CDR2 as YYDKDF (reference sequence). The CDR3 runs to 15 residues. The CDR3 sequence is CATSRDGTVHQPQHF. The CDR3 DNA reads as TGTGCCACCAGCAGAGACGGGACGGTCCATCAGCCCCAGCATTTT.

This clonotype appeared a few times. The CDR3 reads CATSDPRDGNTIYF. The DNA of the CDR3 is TGTGCCACCAGTGATCCCCGGGACGGAAACACCATATATTTT. The rearrangement joins TRBV24-1 to TRBJ1-3; D possibly corresponds to TRBD1 (5 bases). Germline CDR1 reads KGHDR; CDR2 reads SFDVKD. This CDR3 contains 14 residues. V lost 3 bases to trimming and J lost 4 bases, with 9 bases between them.

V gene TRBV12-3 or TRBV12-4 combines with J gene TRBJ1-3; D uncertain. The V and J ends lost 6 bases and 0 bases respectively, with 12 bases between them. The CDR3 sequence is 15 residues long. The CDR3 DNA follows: TGTGCCAGCAGGCTTTACATACCCTCTGGAAACACCATATATTTT. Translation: CASRLYIPSGNTIYF.

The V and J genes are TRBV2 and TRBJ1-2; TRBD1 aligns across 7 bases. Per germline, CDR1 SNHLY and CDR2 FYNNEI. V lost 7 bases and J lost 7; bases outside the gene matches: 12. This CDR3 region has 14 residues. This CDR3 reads CASITGEGAGGYTF. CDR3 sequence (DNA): TGTGCCAGCATCACTGGGGAGGGGGCCGGTGGCTACACCTTC.

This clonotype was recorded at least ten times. This CDR3 reads CASSSGLETDTQYF. The CDR3 DNA reads as TGTGCCAGCAGCTCGGGACTAGAGACAGATACGCAGTATTTT. The rearrangement joins TRBV7-6 to TRBJ2-3, with 8 bases aligning to TRBD2. Germline lookup yields CDR1 SGHVS and CDR2 FNYEAQ. The CDR3 spans 14 residues. Trimming at V came to 4 bases and at J to 3 bases, leaving 3 bases not matched to a gene.

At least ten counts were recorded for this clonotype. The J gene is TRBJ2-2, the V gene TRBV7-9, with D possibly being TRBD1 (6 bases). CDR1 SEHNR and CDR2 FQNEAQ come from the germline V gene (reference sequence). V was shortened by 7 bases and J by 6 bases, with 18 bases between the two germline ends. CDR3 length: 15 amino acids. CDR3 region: CASTFNRDPPGELFF. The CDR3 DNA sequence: TGTGCCAGCACCTTTAACAGGGATCCCCCCGGGGAGCTGTTTTTT.